This TCR beta chain was profiled in a study of control samples from healthy donors and cancer patients. Libraries were prepared by immunoSEQ multiplex PCR; TCRdb keeps only in-frame clonotypes and omits some of them. In the table there are 70,000 to 85,000 clones, 84% of which are singletons. The CDR3 consists of 15 residues. The chain uses TRBV1 and TRBJ1-6; the D call TRBD1 from the table was never checked on the DNA. TRBV1 is a pseudogene segment. This receptor was identified in a man in his sixties with head and neck cancer. The sequenced material came from PBMCs. Here the CDR3 DNA reads TGCACCAGCAGCCAACAGTTTCGCCGAAATTCACCCCTCCACTTT. This codes for CTSSQQFRRNSPLHF.